Following are 19 T cell receptor beta chains from one sample sequenced in a study of T cells in Graves' hyperthyroidism and ophthalmopathy. Amplified regions were TCR beta CDR3 sequences from RNA transcripts. With the HTBI primer set, the TCR CDR3 went through a first round of RT-PCR. TCRdb reprocessed the multiplex PCR reads with MiXCR, giving one entry per CDR3 protein. The sample has about 300,000 distinct CDR3 sequences; approximately 18% are singletons. The sequencing input was blood. Source of these receptors: a man between 50 and 59 years old with Graves' ophthalmopathy.

This rearrangement joins TRBV2 to TRBJ1-2; possible D gene TRBD1, 6 bases. The CDR3 extends over 12 amino acids. Germline CDR1 and CDR2: SNHLY and FYNNEI. V was clipped by 6 bases and J by 4 bases, with 9 bases between them. The CDR3 DNA reads TGTGCCAGCAGGGACAGCATCTATGGCTACACCTTC. Amino acid sequence: CASRDSIYGYTF.

This clonotype was seen many times. V gene TRBV6-1 combines with J gene TRBJ2-2; TRBD1 matches at 8 bases. Looked up from germline, CDR1 is MNHNS and CDR2 is SASEGT. V trimming: 7 bases; J trimming: 4 bases; junction bases outside the gene matches: 8. This CDR3 comprises 15 residues. CDR3 residues: CASKRTGRATGELFF. DNA of the CDR3: TGTGCCAGCAAAAGGACAGGGCGCGCCACCGGGGAGCTGTTTTTT.

This clonotype has a handful of counts. V usage is TRBV6-1 and J usage is TRBJ1-5, with 7 bases aligning to TRBD1. This CDR3 comprises 15 residues. V lost 2 bases to trimming and J lost 4 bases; unmatched junction nucleotides: 5. Per germline, CDR1 MNHNS and CDR2 SASEGT. The CDR3: CASSEWGQSNQPQHF. The CDR3 DNA sequence: TGTGCCAGCAGTGAATGGGGACAGTCGAATCAGCCCCAGCATTTT.

This clonotype was found many times. The V gene is TRBV20-1, the J gene TRBJ2-5; possible D gene TRBD2, 7 bases. Trimming left V 6 bases short and J 1 base short, with 15 bases between. CDR3 length equals 14 residues. Germline CDR1 is DFQATT and CDR2 is SNEGSKA (reference sequence). Written as DNA, the CDR3 is TGCAGTGCCTTAGGGGGGGCAGCCCAAGAGACCCAGTACTTC. It encodes CSALGGAAQETQYF.

This clonotype was counted ten times or more. The J gene is TRBJ2-1, the V gene TRBV5-1; no clear D gene. Germline V gene sequence: CDR1 SGHRS, CDR2 YFSETQ. The CDR3 runs 15 residues. The V end was cut by 0 bases, the J end by 6 bases, with 13 bases between. DNA of the CDR3: TGCGCCAGCAGCTTGGAGGTGGTAGCTGGCAATGAGCAGTTCTTC. This sequence encodes CASSLEVVAGNEQFF. The complete variable domain, with remaining parts taken from reference TRBV5-1 and TRBJ2-1, reads KAGVTQTPRYLIKTRGQQVTLSCSPISGHRSVSWYQQTPGQGLQFLFEYFSETQRNKGNFPGRFSGRQFSNSRSEMNVSTLELGDSALYLCASSLEVVAGNEQFFGPGTRLTVL.

This clonotype was seen repeatedly, ten times or more. The chain joins TRBV20-1 to TRBJ2-5; 14 bases match TRBD2. The trim removed 4 bases at V and 5 bases at J, leaving 15 bases unmatched. The germline V gene encodes CDR1 DFQATT and CDR2 SNEGSKA (reference sequence). The CDR3 extends over 18 amino acids. Here the CDR3 reads CSATTYTTSGRAVETQYF. The CDR3 DNA reads TGCAGTGCTACTACTTACACGACTAGCGGGAGGGCCGTTGAGACCCAGTACTTC.

This clonotype was seen a handful of times. The rearrangement joins TRBV7-6 to TRBJ2-1; 7 bases fit TRBD2. Germline CDR1 reads SGHVS; CDR2 reads FNYEAQ. The CDR3 is made up of 16 amino acids. Losses at the gene ends were 5 bases for V and 7 bases for J; bases not matched to a gene: 14. This CDR3 is CASSTLRGRARNEQFF. CDR3 bases: TGTGCCAGCAGCACCCTCCGAGGGAGGGCCCGGAATGAGCAGTTCTTC.

At least ten counts were recorded for this clonotype. The CDR3 nucleotides are TGTGCCAGCAGTTGGCAGGGTGCAACTAATGAAAAACTGTTTTTT. Protein: CASSWQGATNEKLFF. The J gene is TRBJ1-4, the V gene TRBV12-3 or TRBV12-4, with a weak D call TRBD1 (5 bases). The CDR3 consists of 15 residues. V was clipped by 4 bases and J by 0 bases, with 9 bases between them.

The table lists this clonotype with a few counts. This chain uses TRBV10-3 with TRBJ2-7; D uncertain. The ends were cut back, 3 bases at V and 5 bases at J, with 14 bases in the middle. Germline V CDR1 and CDR2: ENHRY, SYGVKD. The CDR3 length is 14 residues. This CDR3 reads CAISDSTTSNEQYF. Written as DNA, the CDR3 is TGTGCCATCAGTGATAGTACGACGTCAAACGAGCAGTACTTC.

As regards this clonotype: A single base separates this from a much larger clone, so it may be a read error. The gene calls are TRBV20-1 and TRBJ2-1, with 8 bases that match TRBD2. The CDR3 covers 15 residues. In germline, CDR1 is DFQATT, CDR2 SNEGSKA (reference sequence). V lost 3 bases, J lost 3 bases, and 7 bases stayed unmatched. The CDR3 nucleotides are TGCAGTGCTAGCGGGAGGGTAGTTGTCTACAATGAGCAGTTCTTC. Amino acids: CSASGRVVVYNEQFF.

This clonotype was counted a few times. The chain links TRBV7-2 to TRBJ1-1; no firm D call. CDR1 and CDR2 (germline): SGHTA, FQGNSA. The CDR3 consists of 14 residues. Trimming pared 4 bases from V and 4 bases from J, leaving 13 bases between. CDR3 DNA sequence: TGTGCCAGCAGCTCTGGAAATCCGGGCACTGAAGCTTTCTTT. Translating it yields CASSSGNPGTEAFF. Drawing the rest from reference TRBV7-2 and TRBJ1-1, the complete variable domain is GAGVSQSPSNKVTEKGKDVELRCDPISGHTALYWYRQSLGQGLEFLIYFQGNSAPDKSGLPSDRFSAERTGGSVSTLTIQRTQQEDSAVYLCASSSGNPGTEAFFGQGTRLTVV.

This clonotype was observed at least ten times. This sequence joins TRBV7-2 and TRBJ2-5; D remains ambiguous. Germline V lookup: CDR1 SGHTA, CDR2 FQGNSA. The CDR3 runs to 14 residues. Trimming stripped 2 bases from V and 5 bases from J, with 12 bases between. DNA of the CDR3: TGTGCCAGCAGCTTACCAGGTTTCCTGGAGACCCAGTACTTC. Translation gives CASSLPGFLETQYF.

This clonotype was picked up a small number of times. This chain uses TRBV5-1 with TRBJ2-5; a possible D gene is TRBD1 (6 bases). There are 14 residues in the CDR3. The germline V gene encodes CDR1 SGHRS and CDR2 YFSETQ. Trimming removed 1 base from V and 1 base from J, with 8 bases in between. The chain's CDR3 is CASSLNRAQETQYF. In nucleotides, the CDR3 is TGCGCCAGCAGCTTGAACAGGGCCCAAGAGACCCAGTACTTC.

The V call is TRBV29-1, the J call TRBJ1-1; no clear D gene. V was trimmed by 5 bases and J by 3 bases, leaving 10 bases between them. Per the germline V gene, CDR1 is SQVTM and CDR2 is ANQGSEA. The CDR3 runs to 12 residues. The CDR3 sequence is CSVQGSYTEAFF. The CDR3 nucleotides are TGCAGCGTTCAAGGGTCATACACTGAAGCTTTCTTT.

This clonotype was counted at least ten times. The chain has TRBV27 and TRBJ2-7, with a tentative D call TRBD1 (5 bases). The V end was cut by 1 base, the J end by 2 bases, with 12 bases between. This CDR3 is 15 amino acids long. The germline V gene has CDR1 MNHEY and CDR2 SMNVEV (reference sequence). The CDR3 loop is CASSLLATETYEQYF. CDR3 nucleotide sequence: TGTGCCAGCAGTTTATTGGCGACAGAAACCTACGAGCAGTACTTC.

Only a few counts were recorded for this clonotype. V gene TRBV10-3 combines with J gene TRBJ2-1; possible D gene TRBD1, 5 bases. The germline V gene has CDR1 ENHRY and CDR2 SYGVKD. V lost 4 bases and J 7 bases, leaving 17 bases between the germline ends. The CDR3 totals 15 residues. CDR3 bases: TGTGCCATCAGTGCCGCGGCGCCCCCAGGGAATGAGCAGTTCTTC. Amino acid sequence: CAISAAAPPGNEQFF.

V and J are TRBV5-1 and TRBJ2-7; D call uncertain. The V gene's germline CDR1 is SGHRS and CDR2 YFSETQ. CDR3 size: 14 residues. V lost 3 bases to trimming and J lost 0 bases, with 10 bases between them. The CDR3 DNA sequence: TGCGCCAGCAGCTCGGCCTCGAGCTCCTACGAGCAGTACTTC. Amino acid sequence: CASSSASSSYEQYF.

This clonotype was detected many times. The chain carries TRBV2 and TRBJ1-5; no clear D. The germline V gene has CDR1 SNHLY and CDR2 FYNNEI. The V gene lost 5 bases and the J gene lost 1 base, with 12 bases spanning the gap. The CDR3 extends over 15 amino acids. The CDR3 DNA sequence: TGTGCCAGCAGTCCCCCCGCTAGGAGCAATCAGCCCCAGCATTTT. It codes for CASSPPARSNQPQHF. The variable domain in full, completed from reference TRBV2 and TRBJ1-5, reads EPEVTQTPSHQVTQMGQEVILRCVPISNHLYFYWYRQILGQKVEFLVSFYNNEISEKSEIFDDQFSVERPDGSNFTLKIRSTKLEDSAMYFCASSPPARSNQPQHFGDGTRLSIL.

As to this clonotype: Its ends do not fully match the called genes, so a read error is possible. The V gene is TRBV20-1, the J gene TRBJ1-6; D remains ambiguous. This CDR3 comprises 15 residues. Germline V gives CDR1 DFQATT, CDR2 SNEGSKA (reference sequence). For the CDR3, the DNA is TGCAGTGCGAGAGCGTGGGCGGGGAATAATTCACCCCTCCACTTT. It yields the protein CSARAWAGNNSPLHF.